A selection of T cell receptor beta chains follows, all from one sample in a study of blood T cell repertoires in COVID-19. Libraries were prepared by immunoSEQ multiplex PCR; TCRdb keeps only in-frame clonotypes and omits some of them. Of just over 300,000 clones listed, 85% to 90% are singletons. Sequenced: peripheral blood. These receptors all stem from a woman aged 25 to 45 with COVID-19, enrolled during active disease. The conserved cysteine and the conserved F or W are not part of the CDR3 here. The order of the fields is J gene, V gene, CDR3 protein.

TRBJ2-5,TRBV9,ASSGGQTSVDETQY
TRBJ2-5,TRBV9,ASRGQQETQY
TRBJ1-2,TRBV6-5,ASSKTTGGAGGYT
TRBJ1-4,TRBV2,ASSQTGLNEKLF
TRBJ2-1,TRBV2,ASTPSGGFDNEQF
TRBJ1-3,TRBV19,ASAGFRNTIY
TRBJ2-2,TRBV2,ASKFRTSGTYSGTGELF
TRBJ1-1,TRBV6-5,ASIEGATEAF
TRBJ2-5,TRBV9,ASSVAFGPGTQY
TRBJ2-1,TRBV5-1,ASSWTGCNEQF
TRBJ1-5,TRBV2,ASSEALSSIYQPQH
TRBJ2-5,TRBV5-1,ASSRVGSQETQY
TRBJ1-2,TRBV6-1,ASSEEEGGLSGYT
TRBJ2-2,TRBV7-9,ASSPGTPNTGELF
TRBJ1-5,TRBV18,ASSAVGGNQPQH
TRBJ1-1,TRBV7-2,ASKVESFTPEAF
TRBJ2-3,TRBV6-6,ASSYSRGRGDTQY
TRBJ1-2,TRBV6-1,ASSDFTGQPYGYT
TRBJ1-4,TRBV12-3/TRBV12-4,ASRGGEGEKLF
TRBJ1-2,TRBV15,ATSAEAYGYT
TRBJ1-2,TRBV7-8,ASSLAGGYGYT
TRBJ1-2,TRBV2,ASSGQGASYGYT
TRBJ1-1,TRBV24-1,ATSARSNTEAF
TRBJ2-1,TRBV5-1,ASSSGDSYNEQF